A selection of T cell receptor beta chains follows, all from one sample in a study of Ad26.COV2.S vaccination and SARS-CoV-2 variants. Profiling relied on immunoSEQ multiplex PCR, and the TCRdb table lists in-frame clones only, not all of them. The sample yields 500,000 or so clones, roughly 87% seen once. The input for sequencing was peripheral blood, taken in a trial of Ad26.COV2.S vaccine versus placebo. These receptors came from a person between 18 and 65 years old who received the Ad26.COV2.S COVID-19 vaccine or a placebo. Each CDR3 is given with its conserved first and last residue.

v_call,cdr3_aa
TRBV7-8,CASSSLSTGELFF
TRBV7-6,CASSNRDSSYNEQFF
TRBV11-2,CASRGAGSEYEQYF
TRBV9,CASSVTGGRYETQYF
TRBV5-1,CASSLGGTRETQYF
TRBV28,CASAEGINSGNTIYF
TRBV27,CASRKNAGQGLGANTGELFF
TRBV7-9,CASSWGYNEQFF
TRBV19,CASSPSGVEQYF
TRBV14,CASSPMGYRARTGELFF
TRBV6-2/TRBV6-3,CASSFPGGFYNEQFF
TRBV7-6,CASSPLAGVDGETQYF
TRBV28,CASSLVGGGRAYEQYF
TRBV28,CASSLVGQESEKLFF
TRBV11-2,CASSPQGRQGNTIYF
TRBV9,CASSVGGMNTEAFF
TRBV28,CASSFRDRGSGANVLTF
TRBV19,CATKSLANYGYTF